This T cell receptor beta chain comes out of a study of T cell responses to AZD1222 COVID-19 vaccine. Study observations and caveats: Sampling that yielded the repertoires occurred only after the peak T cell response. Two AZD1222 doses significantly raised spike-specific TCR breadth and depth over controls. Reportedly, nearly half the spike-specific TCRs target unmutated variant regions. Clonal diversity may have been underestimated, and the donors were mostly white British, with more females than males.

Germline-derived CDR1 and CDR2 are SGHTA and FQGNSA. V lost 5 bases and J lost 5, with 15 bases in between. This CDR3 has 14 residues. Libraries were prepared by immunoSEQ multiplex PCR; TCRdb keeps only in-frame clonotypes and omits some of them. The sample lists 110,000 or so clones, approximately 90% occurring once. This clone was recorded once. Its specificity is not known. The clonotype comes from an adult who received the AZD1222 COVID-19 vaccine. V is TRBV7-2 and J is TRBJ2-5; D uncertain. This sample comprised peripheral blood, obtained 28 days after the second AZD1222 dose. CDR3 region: CASSPIVGGETQYF. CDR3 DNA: TGTGCCAGCAGCCCCATAGTGGGTGGGGAGACCCAGTACTTC.